The present TCR beta chain was sequenced within a study of regulatory T cells in long-lasting Graves disease. General study findings and limits: The study found TRBV28, TRBJ1-2 and TRBJ2-5 favored in persistent disease. Persistent Graves' patients showed less TCR diversity than newly diagnosed patients showed.

CDR1 is LNHDA, CDR2 SQIVND, per germline (reference sequence). V shed 6 bases and J shed 7 bases, with 19 bases lying between them. The CDR3 extends over 14 amino acids. The time point is: persistent/refractory GD, antithyroid drugs over 5 years with positive TRAb. The TCR library was prepared using RNA isolated from PBMCs. As collected, the peripheral blood samples measured 8 to 9 milliliters each and went into EDTA tubes. Arm-PCR with iRepertoire HTBI primers amplified the CDR3 regions for these TCR beta libraries. In the authors' methods: Identification yielded 60 or so TRBV and some 15 TRBJ segments across samples. TCRdb reprocessed the multiplex PCR reads via MiXCR and lists one record per CDR3 protein. The V and J calls here are based on TCRdb, not the publication. The sample has 700,000 or so distinct CDR3 sequences, about 30% seen once; the top ten hold 40% to 50%. Details on this clonotype: Its antigen is not known.

The sample consisted of peripheral blood mononuclear cells (PBMCs), taken when the disease was refractory, from a patient treated with antithyroid drugs. The TCR comes from a female donor with Graves disease. The chain carries TRBV19 and TRBJ2-7; D perhaps matches TRBD1 (7 bases). CDR3 nucleotides: TGTGCCAGTAGCCTCTCGGAGGGGGCGGAAGAGCAGTACTTC. Its translation is CASSLSEGAEEQYF.